Listed below are T cell receptor beta chains from one sample, sequenced in a study of blood T cell repertoires in COVID-19. The table came from immunoSEQ multiplex PCR; TCRdb's copy has only in-frame clones and leaves some out. The table has over 90,000 clones, about 86% seen once. The sample consisted of peripheral blood. These TCRs come from a human donor in a cohort sampled during active COVID-19. CDR3s include the opening cysteine and the closing phenylalanine or tryptophan. Fields, in order: CDR3 protein, CDR3 DNA, V gene, D gene, clone size, J gene. The D gene is left open where the match is weak. Clone sizes are given selectively: once, few, many, or a class where the clone is expanded.

cdr3_aa: CASNPGGDGSRPQHF
cdr3_nt: TGTGCCAGCAACCCGGGGGGAGACGGCTCAAGGCCCCAGCATTTT
v_call: TRBV6-4
d_call: .
clone_size: few
j_call: TRBJ1-5

cdr3_aa: CASSSGGQSYGYTF
cdr3_nt: TGCGCCAGCAGCTCGGGCGGACAGTCCTATGGCTACACCTTC
v_call: TRBV5-1
d_call: .
clone_size: .
j_call: TRBJ1-2

cdr3_aa: CAWSGNPGQTGTEAFF
cdr3_nt: TGTGCCTGGAGTGGCAATCCGGGACAGACGGGAACTGAAGCTTTCTTT
v_call: TRBV30
d_call: TRBD1
clone_size: .
j_call: TRBJ1-1

cdr3_aa: CASSLGQGMHTQYF
cdr3_nt: TGTGCCAGCAGCCTGGGACAGGGGATGCATACGCAGTATTTT
v_call: TRBV3-1/TRBV3-2
d_call: TRBD1
clone_size: .
j_call: TRBJ2-3

cdr3_aa: CASSDSGGYEQYF
cdr3_nt: TGTGCCAGCAGTGATTCGGGGGGGTACGAGCAGTACTTC
v_call: TRBV25-1
d_call: TRBD2
clone_size: .
j_call: TRBJ2-7

cdr3_aa: CASKRAGVMNTEAFF
cdr3_nt: TGTGCCAGTAAGAGGGCGGGGGTCATGAACACTGAAGCTTTCTTT
v_call: TRBV19
d_call: .
clone_size: .
j_call: TRBJ1-1

cdr3_aa: CASSEWGEAFF
cdr3_nt: TGTGCCAGCAGTGAATGGGGGGAGGCTTTCTTT
v_call: TRBV6-1
d_call: .
clone_size: once
j_call: TRBJ1-1

cdr3_aa: CASSFGTGHYEQYF
cdr3_nt: TGTGCCAGCAGTTTCGGGACAGGCCACTACGAGCAGTACTTC
v_call: TRBV27
d_call: TRBD1
clone_size: once
j_call: TRBJ2-7

cdr3_aa: CASSLLGGGYQETQYF
cdr3_nt: TGTGCCAGCAGTTTATTAGGAGGGGGCTACCAAGAGACCCAGTACTTC
v_call: TRBV28
d_call: .
clone_size: .
j_call: TRBJ2-5

cdr3_aa: CASSLIVLAGYNEQFF
cdr3_nt: TGTGCCAGCAGCTTGATCGTTCTAGCGGGGTACAATGAGCAGTTCTTC
v_call: TRBV5-4
d_call: TRBD2
clone_size: once
j_call: TRBJ2-1

cdr3_aa: CASSLPGQGKEQYF
cdr3_nt: TGTGCCAGCAGTTTACCGGGACAGGGGAAAGAGCAGTACTTC
v_call: TRBV28
d_call: TRBD1
clone_size: .
j_call: TRBJ2-7

cdr3_aa: CASRVQMNSGNTIYF
cdr3_nt: TGTGCCAGCAGGGTGCAGATGAACTCTGGAAACACCATATATTTT
v_call: TRBV6-5
d_call: .
clone_size: few
j_call: TRBJ1-3

cdr3_aa: CASSFEAVPYNEQFF
cdr3_nt: TGTGCCAGCAGCTTTGAAGCCGTACCTTACAATGAGCAGTTCTTC
v_call: TRBV7-6
d_call: .
clone_size: .
j_call: TRBJ2-1

cdr3_aa: CASSIDDRAQHF
cdr3_nt: TGTGCCAGTAGTATCGATGACAGGGCCCAGCATTTT
v_call: TRBV19
d_call: TRBD1
clone_size: .
j_call: TRBJ1-5

cdr3_aa: CASSARQHSGNTIYF
cdr3_nt: TGTGCCAGCAGCGCGCGACAACACTCTGGAAACACCATATATTTT
v_call: TRBV7-2
d_call: .
clone_size: .
j_call: TRBJ1-3

cdr3_aa: CASSFLSSYNSPLHF
cdr3_nt: TGTGCCAGCAGCTTCTTGAGCTCCTATAATTCACCCCTCCACTTT
v_call: TRBV5-4
d_call: .
clone_size: .
j_call: TRBJ1-6

cdr3_aa: CASSTRTGSEAFF
cdr3_nt: TGTGCCAGTAGTACCCGGACTGGATCTGAAGCTTTCTTT
v_call: TRBV19
d_call: .
clone_size: .
j_call: TRBJ1-1

cdr3_aa: CAWSVANEQFF
cdr3_nt: TGTGCCTGGAGTGTAGCCAATGAGCAGTTCTTC
v_call: TRBV30
d_call: .
clone_size: .
j_call: TRBJ2-1

cdr3_aa: CATSSAGSGANVLTF
cdr3_nt: TGTGCCACCAGCAGCGCGGGATCTGGGGCCAACGTCCTGACTTTC
v_call: TRBV15
d_call: .
clone_size: once
j_call: TRBJ2-6

cdr3_aa: CASSSAGGGTEAFF
cdr3_nt: TGTGCCAGCAGCTCCGCCGGAGGAGGGACTGAAGCTTTCTTT
v_call: TRBV7-3
d_call: .
clone_size: .
j_call: TRBJ1-1

cdr3_aa: CAWSEHRDYGYTF
cdr3_nt: TGTGCCTGGAGTGAGCACAGGGACTATGGCTACACCTTC
v_call: TRBV30
d_call: .
clone_size: .
j_call: TRBJ1-2

cdr3_aa: CATSRDRGQETQYF
cdr3_nt: TGTGCCACCAGCAGGGACAGGGGTCAAGAGACCCAGTACTTC
v_call: TRBV15
d_call: TRBD1
clone_size: .
j_call: TRBJ2-5

cdr3_aa: CASSVGPGQAEKLFF
cdr3_nt: TGTGCCAGCAGTGTTGGACCGGGACAGGCTGAAAAACTGTTTTTT
v_call: TRBV2
d_call: TRBD1
clone_size: .
j_call: TRBJ1-4

cdr3_aa: CASNRDRGGYEQFF
cdr3_nt: TGTGCCAGTAACCGAGACAGGGGAGGCTATGAGCAGTTCTTC
v_call: TRBV19
d_call: TRBD1
clone_size: .
j_call: TRBJ2-1

cdr3_aa: CASQCGYTF
cdr3_nt: TGTGCCAGTCAGTGCGGCTACACCTTC
v_call: TRBV19
d_call: .
clone_size: .
j_call: TRBJ1-2

cdr3_aa: CASSYELGGYNEQFF
cdr3_nt: TGTGCCAGCAGTTACGAACTAGGGGGCTACAATGAGCAGTTCTTC
v_call: TRBV6-5
d_call: .
clone_size: .
j_call: TRBJ2-1

cdr3_aa: CASSYRTNSPDTQYF
cdr3_nt: TGTGCCAGCAGTTACCGGACAAATTCCCCAGATACGCAGTATTTT
v_call: TRBV6-5
d_call: .
clone_size: .
j_call: TRBJ2-3

cdr3_aa: CASSLGGRDGETQYF
cdr3_nt: TGTGCCAGCAGCTTAGGCGGCAGGGATGGCGAGACCCAGTACTTC
v_call: TRBV7-3
d_call: .
clone_size: .
j_call: TRBJ2-5

cdr3_aa: CASSLGSGGQPQHF
cdr3_nt: TGTGCCAGCAGCTTAGGGTCAGGGGGCCAGCCCCAGCATTTT
v_call: TRBV7-9
d_call: TRBD1
clone_size: .
j_call: TRBJ1-5

cdr3_aa: CASSLEVSYNSPLHF
cdr3_nt: TGTGCCAGCAGTTTGGAGGTCTCCTATAATTCACCCCTCCACTTT
v_call: TRBV28
d_call: .
clone_size: .
j_call: TRBJ1-6

cdr3_aa: CASSTRLGGGGDTQYF
cdr3_nt: TGTGCCAGCAGCACCCGACTAGGCGGGGGGGGAGATACGCAGTATTTT
v_call: TRBV5-4
d_call: TRBD2
clone_size: once
j_call: TRBJ2-3

cdr3_aa: CASTPSGSYNEQFF
cdr3_nt: TGCGCCAGCACCCCTTCCGGCTCCTACAATGAGCAGTTCTTC
v_call: TRBV5-1
d_call: .
clone_size: .
j_call: TRBJ2-1

cdr3_aa: CASTAPGQVYGYTF
cdr3_nt: TGTGCCAGTACTGCTCCCGGACAAGTCTATGGCTACACCTTC
v_call: TRBV9
d_call: .
clone_size: .
j_call: TRBJ1-2

cdr3_aa: CASSLTGGDEQFF
cdr3_nt: TGTGCCAGCAGCTTGACTGGGGGCGATGAGCAGTTCTTC
v_call: TRBV5-4
d_call: .
clone_size: .
j_call: TRBJ2-1

cdr3_aa: CASRMSGNSNQPQHF
cdr3_nt: TGTGCCAGCAGAATGTCAGGGAACAGCAATCAGCCCCAGCATTTT
v_call: TRBV6-5
d_call: .
clone_size: .
j_call: TRBJ1-5

cdr3_aa: CASTEDSYGYTF
cdr3_nt: TGTGCCAGTACTGAGGACAGCTATGGCTACACCTTC
v_call: TRBV19
d_call: .
clone_size: few
j_call: TRBJ1-2

cdr3_aa: CASVLGPDRVHRDGYTF
cdr3_nt: TGTGCCAGCGTTCTTGGCCCCGACAGGGTTCATCGTGATGGCTACACCTTC
v_call: TRBV5-4
d_call: TRBD1
clone_size: .
j_call: TRBJ1-2

cdr3_aa: CASSQGDGRGNEQYF
cdr3_nt: TGCGCCAGCAGCCAAGGTGATGGGCGGGGGAACGAGCAGTACTTC
v_call: TRBV4-1
d_call: TRBD2
clone_size: .
j_call: TRBJ2-7

cdr3_aa: CASSQAGATYNEQFF
cdr3_nt: TGTGCCAGCAGCCAGGCAGGGGCTACCTACAATGAGCAGTTCTTC
v_call: TRBV3-1/TRBV3-2
d_call: .
clone_size: .
j_call: TRBJ2-1

cdr3_aa: CASTPQRQVGQAFF
cdr3_nt: TGTGCCAGCACTCCGCAGCGGCAAGTAGGACAAGCTTTCTTT
v_call: TRBV28
d_call: .
clone_size: .
j_call: TRBJ1-1

cdr3_aa: CASSLSAGGPRNEQFF
cdr3_nt: TGTGCCAGCAGTTTATCGGCGGGAGGGCCGCGGAATGAGCAGTTCTTC
v_call: TRBV28
d_call: TRBD2
clone_size: .
j_call: TRBJ2-1

cdr3_aa: CASSREVATGNTIYF
cdr3_nt: TGCGCCAGCAGCCGAGAGGTGGCTACTGGAAACACCATATATTTT
v_call: TRBV5-1
d_call: .
clone_size: once
j_call: TRBJ1-3

cdr3_aa: CSGDAGSASTDTQYF
cdr3_nt: TGCAGTGGGGATGCGGGGTCTGCAAGCACAGATACGCAGTATTTT
v_call: TRBV29-1
d_call: .
clone_size: .
j_call: TRBJ2-3

cdr3_aa: CASSPGGLGTDTQYF
cdr3_nt: TGTGCCAGCAGCCCTGGTGGGCTTGGCACAGATACGCAGTATTTT
v_call: TRBV11-3
d_call: .
clone_size: .
j_call: TRBJ2-3

cdr3_aa: CASSNRQGQLRADTQYF
cdr3_nt: TGTGCCAGCAGTAACAGACAGGGCCAGTTGCGGGCAGATACGCAGTATTTT
v_call: TRBV27
d_call: TRBD1
clone_size: .
j_call: TRBJ2-3

cdr3_aa: CASSSRFSGNTIYF
cdr3_nt: TGTGCCAGTAGTTCGAGGTTCTCTGGAAACACCATATATTTT
v_call: TRBV19
d_call: .
clone_size: few
j_call: TRBJ1-3

cdr3_aa: CASSSGHSPSYEQYF
cdr3_nt: TGTGCCAGCAGCTCGGGACACTCCCCCTCCTACGAGCAGTACTTC
v_call: TRBV11-2
d_call: .
clone_size: once
j_call: TRBJ2-7

cdr3_aa: CASSRTPEETQYF
cdr3_nt: TGCGCCAGCAGCCGGACACCTGAAGAGACCCAGTACTTC
v_call: TRBV5-1
d_call: .
clone_size: .
j_call: TRBJ2-5

cdr3_aa: CASSLGQGKGFSTEAFF
cdr3_nt: TGTGCCAGCAGCTTGGGACAGGGAAAGGGGTTCAGCACTGAAGCTTTCTTT
v_call: TRBV5-5
d_call: TRBD1
clone_size: .
j_call: TRBJ1-1

cdr3_aa: CASSSLGGGENTIYF
cdr3_nt: TGTGCCAGCAGTTCTCTGGGGGGTGGGGAAAACACCATATATTTT
v_call: TRBV27
d_call: .
clone_size: .
j_call: TRBJ1-3